A selection of T cell receptor beta chains follows, all from one sample in a study of cytomegalovirus exposure and HLA in healthy donors. The data were produced by immunoSEQ multiplex PCR, yet TCRdb's version contains in-frame clones alone and is incomplete. Of over 150,000 clones in the sample, around 80% were seen once. The sample taken for sequencing was PBMCs. Every receptor here comes from a woman between 35 and 50 years old in good health and CMV-seronegative. Both conserved end residues are part of each CDR3. The D gene is left open where the match is weak. Clone size is given for some rows only: seen once, a few or many times, or a class if the clone is expanded.

V gene	clone size	J gene	CDR3 length	D gene	CDR3 DNA	CDR3 protein
TRBV27	.	TRBJ2-1	16	.	TGTGCCAGCAGTTCATTTTTGGACTGGCCCTACAATGAGCAGTTCTTC	CASSSFLDWPYNEQFF
TRBV28	few	TRBJ2-5	14	.	TGTGCCAGCAGTTTAAGTTTAGGGGGAGAGACCCAGTACTTC	CASSLSLGGETQYF
TRBV5-1	.	TRBJ2-2	16	.	TGCGCCAGCAGGCCCACAGGGTTATCCAACACCGGGGAGCTGTTTTTT	CASRPTGLSNTGELFF
TRBV2	.	TRBJ1-5	13	TRBD1	TGTGCCAGCGCCGGGACAGGCGCTTTACCCCAGCATTTT	CASAGTGALPQHF
TRBV25-1	.	TRBJ1-2	11	.	TGTGCCAGCCGACAGAACTATGGCTACACCTTC	CASRQNYGYTF
TRBV5-6	few	TRBJ1-1	15	.	TGTGCCAGCAGCTTCCCGACAGGCCTGAACACTGAAGCTTTCTTT	CASSFPTGLNTEAFF
TRBV2	.	TRBJ2-7	15	.	TGTGCCAGCAGCATCGGGGTATCCGTATCCTACGAGCAGTACTTC	CASSIGVSVSYEQYF
TRBV5-6	.	TRBJ2-5	14	TRBD2	TGTGCCAGCACCTCAGCGGGAGTAGGAGAGACCCAGTACTTC	CASTSAGVGETQYF
TRBV5-1	once	TRBJ2-7	16	.	TGCGCCAGCAGCCATGGGACAGTGAGAGTCGGAGGGGAGCAGTACTTC	CASSHGTVRVGGEQYF
TRBV19	few	TRBJ2-7	17	TRBD2	TGTGCCAGCTCCACCCGGCGGGGGGCCCTTGACTCCTACGAGCAGTACTTC	CASSTRRGALDSYEQYF
TRBV4-1	.	TRBJ1-2	14	.	TGCGCCAGCAGCCAAGCGAGTTTTAACTATGGCTACACCTTC	CASSQASFNYGYTF
TRBV28	.	TRBJ1-2	16	TRBD1	TGTGCCAGCAGTCCCGGGACAGGGAAGGGGTTCTATGGCTACACCTTC	CASSPGTGKGFYGYTF
TRBV5-8	.	TRBJ1-5	15	.	TGTGCCAGCAGCCTCGGGACACTTAGCAATCAGCCCCAGCATTTT	CASSLGTLSNQPQHF
TRBV4-1	few	TRBJ2-7	13	.	TGCGCCAGCAGCCACCCTCTCGCGGACGAGCAGTACTTC	CASSHPLADEQYF
TRBV6-1	.	TRBJ1-5	16	.	TGTGCCAGCAGTGGTCCTTTGGGGGGGGCCAATCAGCCCCAGCATTTT	CASSGPLGGANQPQHF
TRBV28	.	TRBJ1-4	14	.	TGTGCCAGCAGTCTGGGAGGGCTCAATGAAAAACTGTTTTTT	CASSLGGLNEKLFF
TRBV2	.	TRBJ2-3	16	.	TGTGCCAGCAGTGAAGCGCTGGACACGTACACAGATACGCAGTATTTT	CASSEALDTYTDTQYF
TRBV2	.	TRBJ2-5	12	.	TGTGCCAGCAGGACAGGAATAGGAACCCAGTACTTC	CASRTGIGTQYF
TRBV7-9	few	TRBJ2-3	16	TRBD2	TGTGCCAGCAGTACTAGCGGGGGGGCCCGGGCAGATACGCAGTATTTT	CASSTSGGARADTQYF
TRBV30	.	TRBJ2-3	14	.	TGTGCCTGGAGTGTACCGAGTCTCACAGATACGCAGTATTTT	CAWSVPSLTDTQYF
TRBV25-1	.	TRBJ1-5	17	.	TGTGCCAGCAGTGAATCCGGCAGCGGTGACGGCAATCAGCCCCAGCATTTT	CASSESGSGDGNQPQHF
TRBV21-1	.	TRBJ2-3	19	.	TGTGCCAGCAGCAAAGCTCCCCCTTCTAGCGGGCCTAGCACAGATACGCAGTATTTT	CASSKAPPSSGPSTDTQYF
TRBV29-1	.	TRBJ2-7	13	.	TGCAGCGTTGTTCGCCAGGCTTCCTACGAGCAGTACTTC	CSVVRQASYEQYF
TRBV5-4	.	TRBJ2-3	15	.	TGTGCCAGCAGCTCCCCCCAGGTGTCGGCAGATACGCAGTATTTT	CASSSPQVSADTQYF
TRBV5-6	once	TRBJ2-5	14	TRBD2	TGTGCCAGCAGCCGAAGCGGGAGCCTAGAGACCCAGTACTTC	CASSRSGSLETQYF
TRBV9	.	TRBJ1-2	13	.	TGTGCCAGCAGCCTCACGGGGAGCTATGGCTACACCTTC	CASSLTGSYGYTF
TRBV27	.	TRBJ1-5	17	.	TGTGCCAGCAGCCGCCTCCCGCCGGGGGTTAGCAATCAGCCCCAGCATTTT	CASSRLPPGVSNQPQHF
TRBV30	.	TRBJ1-1	16	TRBD1	TGTGCCTGGATTTCCCGGACAGGGCTGCTGAACACTGAAGCTTTCTTT	CAWISRTGLLNTEAFF
TRBV28	.	TRBJ2-7	11	.	TGTGCCACCAAAGGGGCCCACGAGCAGTACTTC	CATKGAHEQYF
TRBV6-9	.	TRBJ2-6	21	TRBD2	TGTGCCAGCAGTTCACCCTTCCCCGGGGAGGGAAAGGACTCTGGGGCCAACGTCCTGACTTTC	CASSSPFPGEGKDSGANVLTF
TRBV7-9	.	TRBJ1-6	15	.	TGTGCCAGCCGCCCCCCCGCGGCGGTGTGGTCACCCCTCCACTTT	CASRPPAAVWSPLHF
TRBV10-3	once	TRBJ2-1	15	TRBD2	TGTGCCATCGGGGTAGCCTCCTGGGGGGGTAATGAGCAGTTCTTC	CAIGVASWGGNEQFF
TRBV19	once	TRBJ2-5	15	.	TGTGCCAGTGGAGGGTGGCGTAATGGAAAGTCGACCCAGTACTTC	CASGGWRNGKSTQYF
TRBV5-1	once	TRBJ2-5	14	.	TGCGCCAGCAGCTTTATTAGCGGCCAAGAGACCCAGTACTTC	CASSFISGQETQYF
TRBV27	.	TRBJ2-3	13	.	TGTGCCAGCAGTTTCACCTACACAGATACGCAGTATTTT	CASSFTYTDTQYF
TRBV5-1	.	TRBJ2-7	15	.	TGCGCCAGCAGCTTGGGACAGGCTTCCTCCTACGAGCAGTACTTC	CASSLGQASSYEQYF
TRBV5-1	.	TRBJ2-7	16	.	TGCGCCAGCAGCTTGGAAAAGAGGGCAGGTAACTACGAGCAGTACTTC	CASSLEKRAGNYEQYF
TRBV9	.	TRBJ1-1	14	.	TGTGCCAGCAGCGTAGAAGGGAGTTACACTGAAGCTTTCTTT	CASSVEGSYTEAFF
TRBV10-3	.	TRBJ2-7	12	.	TGTGCCATCAGTGGGCTAGTTTCTAGGCAGTACTTC	CAISGLVSRQYF
TRBV28	.	TRBJ1-2	13	TRBD1	TGTGCCAGCAGCCAGGGGGCTTACTATGGCTACACCTTC	CASSQGAYYGYTF